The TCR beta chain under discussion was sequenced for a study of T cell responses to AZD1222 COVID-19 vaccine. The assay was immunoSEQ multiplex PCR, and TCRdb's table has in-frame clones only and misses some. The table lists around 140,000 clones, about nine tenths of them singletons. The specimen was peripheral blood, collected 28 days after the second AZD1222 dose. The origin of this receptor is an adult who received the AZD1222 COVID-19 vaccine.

In DNA, the CDR3 is TGTGCCACCAGTGATGGGACAGTCGGGAAACAGCCCCAGCATTTT. This codes for CATSDGTVGKQPQHF. V usage is TRBV24-1 and J usage is TRBJ1-5, with 7 positions matching TRBD1. The germline CDR1 and CDR2 sequences are KGHDR and SFDVKD. The CDR3 length is 15 residues. V shed 3 bases, J shed 7 bases, and the junction held 8 bases outside the gene matches.